This is a list of T cell receptor beta chains from one sample in a study of OX40 agonist ivuxolimab in advanced cancers. Assay: immunoSEQ multiplex PCR; the TCRdb copy retains only in-frame clones and omits some. Counted here are 70,000 to 85,000 clones, approximately 86% occurring once; the ten biggest clones make up under 2.5%. Sequences were derived from CD4+ or CD8+ T cells sorted from blood, sampled in a trial of the OX40 agonist ivuxolimab. The receptors derive from an adult with an advanced solid tumor such as melanoma, head and neck, liver or kidney cancer. Both conserved end residues are trimmed from each CDR3. The order of the fields is J gene, V gene, CDR3 length, CDR3 protein.

j_call: TRBJ2-3
v_call: TRBV5-1
cdr3_length: 15
cdr3_aa: ASRSTGTSGPTDTQY

j_call: TRBJ2-7
v_call: TRBV18
cdr3_length: 12
cdr3_aa: ASSPGQRPYEQY

j_call: TRBJ1-6
v_call: TRBV2
cdr3_length: 8
cdr3_aa: ASGDSPLH

j_call: TRBJ1-6
v_call: TRBV14
cdr3_length: 13
cdr3_aa: ASSHDRVINSPLH

j_call: TRBJ1-6
v_call: TRBV7-8
cdr3_length: 11
cdr3_aa: ASSLASNSPLH

j_call: TRBJ2-1
v_call: TRBV18
cdr3_length: 10
cdr3_aa: ASSPPRYEQF

j_call: TRBJ2-3
v_call: TRBV28
cdr3_length: 14
cdr3_aa: ASSTWERAVIDTQY

j_call: TRBJ1-6
v_call: TRBV9
cdr3_length: 17
cdr3_aa: ASSELPGQGDFFKAPLH

j_call: TRBJ2-4
v_call: TRBV27
cdr3_length: 13
cdr3_aa: ASSRTVLAKNIQY

j_call: TRBJ1-1
v_call: TRBV4-1
cdr3_length: 12
cdr3_aa: ASRNRATNTEAF

j_call: TRBJ1-4
v_call: TRBV7-6
cdr3_length: 12
cdr3_aa: ASSRNTGREKLF

j_call: TRBJ2-7
v_call: TRBV25-1
cdr3_length: 13
cdr3_aa: ASSERAGASSQQY

j_call: TRBJ1-1
v_call: TRBV11-2
cdr3_length: 13
cdr3_aa: ASSLRGRANTEAF

j_call: TRBJ1-1
v_call: TRBV9
cdr3_length: 14
cdr3_aa: ASRGTGPLGNTEAF

j_call: TRBJ1-2
v_call: TRBV7-3
cdr3_length: 13
cdr3_aa: ASTYRVGGNYGYT

j_call: TRBJ2-5
v_call: TRBV5-1
cdr3_length: 9
cdr3_aa: ASSLRETQY

j_call: TRBJ2-1
v_call: TRBV5-1
cdr3_length: 16
cdr3_aa: ASSLEASGGDIYNEQF

j_call: TRBJ2-5
v_call: TRBV2
cdr3_length: 11
cdr3_aa: ASVEELSETQY

j_call: TRBJ1-5
v_call: TRBV4-3
cdr3_length: 13
cdr3_aa: ASSLGGSSNQPQH

j_call: TRBJ1-2
v_call: TRBV14
cdr3_length: 11
cdr3_aa: ASSQDRWRAHT

j_call: TRBJ1-2
v_call: TRBV6-1
cdr3_length: 11
cdr3_aa: ASSPTANYGYT

j_call: TRBJ2-2
v_call: TRBV19
cdr3_length: 13
cdr3_aa: ASRTTYGSTGELF

j_call: TRBJ1-1
v_call: TRBV5-5
cdr3_length: 13
cdr3_aa: ASSLDLDRNTEAF

j_call: TRBJ1-4
v_call: TRBV4-2
cdr3_length: 10
cdr3_aa: ASSQLRGKTV

j_call: TRBJ2-3
v_call: TRBV5-4
cdr3_length: 12
cdr3_aa: ASSLGRKTDTQY